This TCR beta chain was sequenced during a study of T cell changes during pregnancy in multiple sclerosis. The assay was immunoSEQ multiplex PCR, and TCRdb's table has in-frame clones only and misses some. The sample lists 93,000 or so clones, roughly 92% occurring once. This clone has more than one count but fewer than ten. The germline gives CDR1 MDHEN, CDR2 SYDVKM. There are 13 residues in the CDR3. The V gene lost 2 bases and the J gene lost 3 bases, with 7 bases spanning the gap. Here the sequenced sample was peripheral blood, taken after pregnancy. The V gene is TRBV28, the J gene TRBJ1-1; D is undetermined. This sequence was found in a female donor with multiple sclerosis, enrolled in a pregnancy study. The CDR3 spells CASSLPGYTEAFF. CDR3 in DNA: TGTGCCAGCAGTTTACCCGGGTACACTGAAGCTTTCTTT.